This is a list of T cell receptor beta chains from one sample in a study of blood T cell repertoires in COVID-19. Libraries were prepared by immunoSEQ multiplex PCR; TCRdb keeps only in-frame clonotypes and omits some of them. The table includes a few hundred thousand clones, more than 75% detected once. The sample taken for sequencing was PBMCs or T cells enriched from blood (not recorded which). The receptors derive from a woman between 18 and 29 years old who had recovered from COVID-19. Both conserved end residues are part of each CDR3. D genes are given only for firm matches. Size is stated for part of the rows, as once, few or many counts, or as a class when the clone is expanded.

d_call clone_size j_call v_call cdr3_nt cdr3_aa
TRBD1 - TRBJ2-4 TRBV5-1 TGCGCCAGCAGCGGACAGGGGCAACTAGCCAAAAACATTCAGTACTTC CASSGQGQLAKNIQYF
TRBD1 - TRBJ1-1 TRBV5-4 TGTGCCAGCAGCCTCCGGGACAGTCTACCAGATATAAACACTGAAGCTTTCTTT CASSLRDSLPDINTEAFF
- - TRBJ1-1 TRBV11-2 TGTGCCAGCAGCCCCCGACAGCCTAGATTGGATAACACTGAAGCTTTCTTT CASSPRQPRLDNTEAFF
- once TRBJ1-2 TRBV7-9 TGTGCCAGCAGCCGCCCCACGGACTCCTATGGCTACACCTTC CASSRPTDSYGYTF
- - TRBJ1-5 TRBV28 TGTGCCAGCAGTTTTTCGGGCGGGACGAGCAATCAGCCCCAGCATTTT CASSFSGGTSNQPQHF
TRBD1 - TRBJ1-1 TRBV11-2 TGTGCCAGCAGCGTTGGGACAGGGCCCATGAACACTGAAGCTTTCTTT CASSVGTGPMNTEAFF
TRBD2 once TRBJ2-3 TRBV11-2 TGTGCCAGCAGCTTAATGACTAGCGGATCTAGCACAGATACGCAGTATTTT CASSLMTSGSSTDTQYF
TRBD1 - TRBJ1-5 TRBV9 TGTGCCAGCAGCCTTGGGACAGGGGTTTCAAGCAATCAGCCCCAGCATTTT CASSLGTGVSSNQPQHF
TRBD2 - TRBJ2-1 TRBV5-4 TGTGCCAGCAGCTTGCGCGGGGGGGAGCAGTTCTTC CASSLRGGEQFF
- - TRBJ1-1 TRBV25-1 TGTGCCAGCAGTACCATCGGTGCCACTGAAGCTTTCTTT CASSTIGATEAFF
- - TRBJ2-7 TRBV6-6 TGTGCCAGCAGTCTCCCCCCGTCCTACGAGCAGTACTTC CASSLPPSYEQYF
- - TRBJ1-5 TRBV7-9 TGTGCCAGCAGCTTAGGGGACACTCAGCCCCAGCATTTT CASSLGDTQPQHF
TRBD2 - TRBJ2-1 TRBV10-3 TGTGCCATCAGTGGACTAGCGGGGACGGATGAGCAGTTCTTC CAISGLAGTDEQFF
TRBD2 - TRBJ2-1 TRBV5-4 TGTGCCAGCAGCTTGTGGACTAGCGGGGGGGCCGACAATGAGCAGTTCTTC CASSLWTSGGADNEQFF
- - TRBJ1-5 TRBV2 TGTGCCAGCGTGGGGCGATCCAATCAGCCCCAGCATTTT CASVGRSNQPQHF
TRBD1 - TRBJ1-2 TRBV2 TGTGCCAACGGACAGGGCATCTATGGCTACACCTTC CANGQGIYGYTF
TRBD2 - TRBJ2-3 TRBV4-1 TGCGCCAGCAACTCCGGGACTAGCGTGACAGATACGCAGTATTTT CASNSGTSVTDTQYF
TRBD1 - TRBJ2-7 TRBV27 TGTGCCAGCAGGAGCCCCGGGACAGGGAGCTCCTACGAGCAGTACTTC CASRSPGTGSSYEQYF
TRBD1 - TRBJ1-6 TRBV28 TGTGCCAGCAGTTTGGGGGACAGGGACAATTCACCCCTCCACTTT CASSLGDRDNSPLHF
TRBD1 once TRBJ2-2 TRBV19 TGTGCCAGTAGTAAACCGGGACAGGTGAACACCGGGGAGCTGTTTTTT CASSKPGQVNTGELFF
TRBD1 once TRBJ2-7 TRBV20-1 TGCAGTGCTAGTCTTTTCGGGACAGGCATCTACGAGCAGTACTTC CSASLFGTGIYEQYF
TRBD1 - TRBJ1-2 TRBV19 TGTGCCAGTAGACCCAGGGGGCGAAACTATGGCTACACCTTC CASRPRGRNYGYTF
- - TRBJ1-3 TRBV12-5 TGTGCTAGTGGTTTTGACAGTTCTAACTCTGGAAACACCATATATTTT CASGFDSSNSGNTIYF
TRBD2 - TRBJ2-3 TRBV10-3 TGTGCCATCAGTGAATCAGGGACTAGCGGGGATACGCAGTATTTT CAISESGTSGDTQYF
- few TRBJ1-2 TRBV19 TGTGCCAGTAGTCTACAGGGAGATGGCTACACCTTC CASSLQGDGYTF
TRBD1 - TRBJ2-7 TRBV5-1 TGCGCCAGCAGCTTGGGCCCAGGGGGTCCCTACGAGCAGTACTTC CASSLGPGGPYEQYF
TRBD1 few TRBJ2-3 TRBV5-1 TGCGCCAGCAGCCACGGACAGGGGGCAGATACGCAGTATTTT CASSHGQGADTQYF
TRBD1 - TRBJ1-6 TRBV4-3 TGCGCCAGCAGCTTTGGGACAGGGGACAATTCACCCCTCCACTTT CASSFGTGDNSPLHF
TRBD2 - TRBJ2-5 TRBV7-8 TGTGCCAGCAGCTTAGCGAGGCCAGCGGGGGGGAAAGAGACCCAGTACTTC CASSLARPAGGKETQYF
- few TRBJ1-1 TRBV19 TGTGCCAGTAGTTGGGGGGATGAGGACACTGAAGCTTTCTTT CASSWGDEDTEAFF
- many TRBJ1-2 TRBV29-1 TGCAGCGTTGAAGCCCATAACTATGGCTACACCTTC CSVEAHNYGYTF
- once TRBJ1-5 TRBV28 TGTGCCAGCAGTTTAGCCTCGGGACAACGCAATCAGCCCCAGCATTTT CASSLASGQRNQPQHF
- - TRBJ2-1 TRBV28 TGTGCCAGCAGTTTATTAGAGGCAGGACACTACAATGAGCAGTTCTTC CASSLLEAGHYNEQFF
- - TRBJ1-6 TRBV4-1 TGCGCCAGCAGCCCCCAGGTTGGTTCACCCCTCCACTTT CASSPQVGSPLHF
TRBD2 - TRBJ2-1 TRBV10-3 TGTGCCACCTCGACTAGCGGGGGGGGGTCCTACAATGAGCAGTTCTTC CATSTSGGGSYNEQFF
TRBD1 - TRBJ1-2 TRBV29-1 TGCAGCTACCTACAGGGGACCTATGGCTACACCTTC CSYLQGTYGYTF
- - TRBJ1-5 TRBV6-5 TGTGCCAGCAGTCCCCAGGGCAGCAATCAGCCCCAGCATTTT CASSPQGSNQPQHF
- - TRBJ2-7 TRBV20-1 TGCAGTGCTAGGCCCTACTACGAGCAGTACTTC CSARPYYEQYF
TRBD2 - TRBJ2-2 TRBV24-1 TGTGCCACCAGTGATTTCGGGGGGGTCGCCGGGGAGCTGTTTTTT CATSDFGGVAGELFF
- - TRBJ2-7 TRBV4-2 TGTGCCAGCAGCCAAACTAGCTCCTACGAGCAGTACTTC CASSQTSSYEQYF
- - TRBJ2-3 TRBV5-6 TGTGCCAGCAGCTTGGGGCAGTCTAGCACAGATACGCAGTATTTT CASSLGQSSTDTQYF
- - TRBJ1-2 TRBV12-3/TRBV12-4 TGTGCCAGCAGCCTTACAGGGAACTATGGCTACACCTTC CASSLTGNYGYTF
- once TRBJ1-5 TRBV24-1 TGTGCCACCAGTGATGGGGCCTTTGGGGTTAGTCAGCCCCAGCATTTT CATSDGAFGVSQPQHF
- - TRBJ2-2 TRBV5-1 TGCGCCAGCAGCTTGACAGGGAACACCGGGGAGCTGTTTTTT CASSLTGNTGELFF
- few TRBJ1-5 TRBV29-1 TGCAGCGTTGGCGGATTAAGCAATCAGCCCCAGCATTTT CSVGGLSNQPQHF
- - TRBJ1-1 TRBV19 TGTGCCAGTAGTACACAGGGTGGCACTGAAGCTTTCTTT CASSTQGGTEAFF